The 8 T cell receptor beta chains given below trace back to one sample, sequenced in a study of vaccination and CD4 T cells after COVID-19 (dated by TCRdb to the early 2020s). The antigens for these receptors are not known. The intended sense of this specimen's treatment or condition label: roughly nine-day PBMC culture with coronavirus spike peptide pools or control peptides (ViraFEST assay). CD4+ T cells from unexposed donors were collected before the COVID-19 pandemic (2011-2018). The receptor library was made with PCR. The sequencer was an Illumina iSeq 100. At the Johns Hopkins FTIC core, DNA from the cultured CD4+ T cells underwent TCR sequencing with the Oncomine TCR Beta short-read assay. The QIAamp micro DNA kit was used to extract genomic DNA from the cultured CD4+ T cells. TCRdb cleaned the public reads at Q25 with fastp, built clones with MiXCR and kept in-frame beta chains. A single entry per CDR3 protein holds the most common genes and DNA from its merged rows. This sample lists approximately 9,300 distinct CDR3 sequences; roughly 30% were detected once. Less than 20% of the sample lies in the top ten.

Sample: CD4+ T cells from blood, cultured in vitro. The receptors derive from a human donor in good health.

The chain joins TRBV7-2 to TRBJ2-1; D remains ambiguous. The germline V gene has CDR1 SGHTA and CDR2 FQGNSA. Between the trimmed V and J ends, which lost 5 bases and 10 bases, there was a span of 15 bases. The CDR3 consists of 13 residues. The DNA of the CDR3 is TGTGCCAGCAGCCGTGGTAGTTTTGGCGAGCAGTTCTTC. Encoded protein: CASSRGSFGEQFF.

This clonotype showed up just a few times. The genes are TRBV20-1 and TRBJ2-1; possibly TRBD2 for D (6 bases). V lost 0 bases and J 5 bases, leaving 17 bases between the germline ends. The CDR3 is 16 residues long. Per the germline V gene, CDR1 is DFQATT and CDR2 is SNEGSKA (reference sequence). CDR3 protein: CSARDSETRVNNEQFF. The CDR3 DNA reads TGCAGTGCTAGAGATTCGGAGACTAGAGTGAACAATGAGCAGTTCTTC.

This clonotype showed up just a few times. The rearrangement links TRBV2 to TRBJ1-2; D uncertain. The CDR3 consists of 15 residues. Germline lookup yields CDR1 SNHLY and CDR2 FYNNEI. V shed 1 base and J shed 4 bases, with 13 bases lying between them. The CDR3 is CASSEEGRRGYGYTF. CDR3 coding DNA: TGTGCCAGCAGTGAAGAAGGGCGTCGTGGCTATGGCTACACCTTC.

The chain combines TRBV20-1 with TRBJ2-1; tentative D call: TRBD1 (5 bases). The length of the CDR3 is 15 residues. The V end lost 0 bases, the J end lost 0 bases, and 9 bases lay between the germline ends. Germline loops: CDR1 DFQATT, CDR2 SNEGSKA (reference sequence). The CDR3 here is CSARDLTVSYNEQFF. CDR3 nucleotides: TGCAGTGCTAGAGATCTGACAGTCTCCTACAATGAGCAGTTCTTC.

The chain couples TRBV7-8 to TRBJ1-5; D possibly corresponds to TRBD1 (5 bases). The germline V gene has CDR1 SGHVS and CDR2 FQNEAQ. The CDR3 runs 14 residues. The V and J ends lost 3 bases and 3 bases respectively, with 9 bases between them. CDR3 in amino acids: CASSFRDLNQPQHF. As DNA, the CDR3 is TGTGCCAGCAGCTTCAGGGACCTCAATCAGCCCCAGCATTTT.

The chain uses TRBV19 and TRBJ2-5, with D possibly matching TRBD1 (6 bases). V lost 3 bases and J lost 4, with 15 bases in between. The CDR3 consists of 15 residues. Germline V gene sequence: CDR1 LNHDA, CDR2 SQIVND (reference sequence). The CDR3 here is CASSIRQARGETQYF. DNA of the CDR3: TGTGCCAGTAGTATCCGACAGGCCCGGGGAGAGACCCAGTACTTC.

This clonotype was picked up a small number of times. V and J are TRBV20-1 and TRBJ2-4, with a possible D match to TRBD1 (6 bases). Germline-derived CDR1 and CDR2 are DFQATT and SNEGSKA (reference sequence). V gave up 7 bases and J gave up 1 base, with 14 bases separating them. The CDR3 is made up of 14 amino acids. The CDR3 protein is CSGRGLGAKNIQYF. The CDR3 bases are TGCAGTGGCAGGGGTTTAGGGGCCAAAAACATTCAGTACTTC.

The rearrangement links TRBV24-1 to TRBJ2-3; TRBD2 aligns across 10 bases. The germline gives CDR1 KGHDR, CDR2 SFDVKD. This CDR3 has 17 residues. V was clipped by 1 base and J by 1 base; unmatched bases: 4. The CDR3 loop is CATSDFWLAGGTDTQYF. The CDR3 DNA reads TGTGCCACCAGTGATTTCTGGCTAGCGGGGGGCACAGATACGCAGTATTTT.